Ten or more counts support the clone carrying this TCR beta chain. The lymph nodes were axillary draining lymph nodes from breast cancer patients. TCRdb processed the multiplex PCR reads anew with MiXCR; each CDR3 protein has one entry. The sample lists some 100,000 distinct CDR3 sequences, around 20% seen once, with 1% to 1.5% in the top ten. This sample is drawn from a study of breast tumors, draining lymph nodes, adjacent tissues. After removal of 3 bases from V and 12 bases from J, the junction contained 7 bases not matched to a gene. Germline CDR1 SGHNT, CDR2 YYREEE (reference sequence). This CDR3 comprises 14 residues.

The TCR was taken from a female donor with breast cancer. Some clones in this sample may be carry-over from other donors' samples. Sequenced: axillary lymph node tissue. The chain joins TRBV5-4 to TRBJ2-1; 12 bases are shared with TRBD2. The CDR3 nucleotides are TGTGCCAGCAGCTCCCCTAGCGGGGGGGTTGGGCAGTTCTTC. Its translation is CASSSPSGGVGQFF.